This passage covers 18 T cell receptor beta chains from one sample sequenced in a study of T cell clonality in common variable immunodeficiency. Only in-frame clones appear in the TCRdb table, and some are missing; sequencing was by immunoSEQ multiplex PCR. The sample includes around 30,000 clones, none of them occurring once. The sequenced sample was peripheral blood mononuclear cells. The source of these receptors is a person aged 18 to 70 in good health.

This clone was detected ten times or more. Partial CDR3 DNA: TGTGCCAGCAGAAATACAGGGGGCGTCCACAATGAG. It specifies CASRNTGGVHNE. The CDR3 in full is CASRNTGGVHNEQFF. The chain uses TRBV7-2 and TRBJ2-1; TRBD1 agrees at 9 bases. Sequencing ends 3 residues short of the CDR3 end; the germline J gene provides the rest. The junction had 8 bases not matched to a gene; V was cut back by 6 bases and J by 5 bases. The CDR3 is 15 amino acids. The germline V gene has CDR1 SGHTA and CDR2 FQGNSA. The whole variable domain, remainder taken from reference TRBV7-2 and TRBJ2-1, is GAGVSQSPSNKVTEKGKDVELRCDPISGHTALYWYRQSLGQGLEFLIYFQGNSAPDKSGLPSDRFSAERTGGSVSTLTIQRTQQEDSAVYLCASRNTGGVHNEQFFGPGTRLTVL.

This clone was counted many times. The read terminates 3 residues before the CDR3 end, so the remaining end is supplied by the germline J gene. V is TRBV20-1 and J is TRBJ2-1, with 11 bases fitting TRBD2. The germline CDR1 and CDR2 sequences are DFQATT and SNEGSKA (reference sequence). This CDR3 is built from 13 residues. After removal of 8 bases from V and 8 bases from J, the junction contained 8 bases not matched to a gene. The chain's CDR3 is CSISGGAGYEQFF. The sequenced CDR3 bases are TGCAGTATTAGCGGGGGGGCCGGGTATGAG.

This clone was observed at least ten times. CDR3 sequence: CSARARDSRTDTQYF. The covered CDR3 bases are TGCAGTGCTAGGGCCCGGGACAGCCGCACAGATACG. The chain couples TRBV20-1 to TRBJ2-3; 7 bases line up with TRBD1. The CDR3 goes on 3 residues after the read ends, and that part is filled in from the germline J gene. This CDR3 has 15 amino acids. The V gene's germline CDR1 is DFQATT and CDR2 SNEGSKA (reference sequence). J lost 1 base, V lost 3 bases, and 7 bases had no gene match.

This clone was seen ten or more times. Sequencing ends 3 residues short of the CDR3 end; the germline J gene provides the rest. Other nucleotide sequences from this sample produce the same CDR3. V gene TRBV30 combines with J gene TRBJ1-1; weak D call: TRBD1 (6 bases). The CDR3 contains 14 residues. Trimming shortened V by 2 bases and J by 6 bases, and 16 bases separated the two germline ends. The germline CDR1 and CDR2 sequences are GTSNPN and SVGIG (reference sequence). The CDR3 bases that were read are TGTGCCTGGAGTAAGGAACAGGGCGGCGCTGAA. This translates into CAWSKEQGGAE. The complete CDR3 reads CAWSKEQGGAEAFF.

This clone was detected ten times or more. The DNA ends 3 residues before the CDR3 does, and the rest of the CDR3 is filled in from the germline J gene. The sample holds other DNA sequences that translate to the same CDR3. The rearrangement links TRBV6-1 to TRBJ1-3; 8 nucleotides align to TRBD1. The CDR3 loop spans 15 amino acids. Germline assignment: CDR1 MNHNS and CDR2 SASEGT. Trimming removed 2 bases from V and 2 bases from J; junction bases left unmatched: 2. CDR3 residues: CASSELQGAGNTIYF. The sequenced part of the CDR3 DNA is TGTGCCAGCAGTGAACTACAGGGGGCTGGAAACACC.

This clone was counted many times. The read falls 3 residues short of the CDR3 end, and the missing part is taken from the germline J gene. The rearrangement links TRBV2 to TRBJ2-5, with 8 bases fitting TRBD1. The length of the CDR3 is 12 residues. CDR1 is SNHLY and CDR2 is FYNNEI in the germline V gene. V trimming: 8 bases; J trimming: 5 bases; junction bases outside the gene matches: 4. Here the CDR3 reads CASDDRGETQYF. CDR3 DNA (partial): TGTGCCAGCGACGACAGGGGCGAGACC.

This clone was counted many times. Read sequence stops 3 residues before the CDR3 end, and the germline J gene provides the missing end. J is TRBJ2-7 and V is TRBV2; D assignment may be TRBD1 or TRBD2 (5 bases each). The V end was cut by 9 bases, the J end by 1 base, with 13 bases between. CDR1 and CDR2 (germline): SNHLY, FYNNEI. The CDR3 is 13 residues long. Incomplete CDR3 DNA: TGTGCCAGGTCGAGAGGGGTTTCCTACGAG. Protein product: CARSRGVSYE. The whole CDR3 protein is CARSRGVSYEQYF.

About this clone itself: The CDR3 end is not reached by the read, which stops 3 residues before it; the germline J gene fills it in. The chain has TRBV30 and TRBJ1-2; TRBD1 matches 9 bases. The length of the CDR3 is 16 residues. Germline CDR1 GTSNPN, CDR2 SVGIG (reference sequence). CDR3 DNA, as far as it was read: TGTGCCTGGAGTGTCCGGGACAGGGCCTTAGGATACGAC. This codes for CAWSVRDRALGYD. The whole CDR3 is CAWSVRDRALGYDYTF.

Concerning this clone: The read ends 3 residues early relative to the CDR3; the germline J gene fills the gap. The J gene is TRBJ2-7, the V gene TRBV18; 9 bases fit TRBD1. Germline V gene lookup returns CDR1 KGHSH and CDR2 LQKENI. V trimming: 0 bases; J trimming: 5 bases; junction bases outside the gene matches: 5. The CDR3 totals 15 residues. Partial CDR3 DNA: TGTGCCAGCTCACCACCGGGACAGGGACTCGACGAG. Translated: CASSPPGQGLDE. The complete CDR3 sequence is CASSPPGQGLDEQYF.

This clone was seen repeatedly, ten times or more. The CDR3 is cut off 3 residues early in the read; its end comes from the germline J gene. Other DNA sequences from this sample encode an identical CDR3 as well. The chain uses TRBV7-9 and TRBJ2-3; 8 bases are shared with TRBD2. The CDR3 loop spans 13 amino acids. Germline V lookup: CDR1 SEHNR, CDR2 FQNEAQ (reference sequence). The CDR3 DNA, read in part, is TGTGCCAGCACCCCCCTTGCGGGAGGAACG. Translated, it gives CASTPLAGGT. The full-length CDR3 reads as CASTPLAGGTQYF.

This clone was seen many times. The read gets to within 3 residues of the CDR3 end, and the germline J gene fills in the rest. This chain links TRBV7-6 with TRBJ2-3; 10 nucleotides agree with TRBD2. CDR3 length: 17 residues. Looked up from germline, CDR1 is SGHVS and CDR2 is FNYEAQ. Trimming took 5 bases from V and 6 from J; bases not matched to a gene: 14. Incomplete CDR3 DNA: TGTGCCAGCAGCCCCCGCTGGGGAGCGGGGGGGCGGGATACG. It is translated as CASSPRWGAGGRDT. The CDR3 reads in full as CASSPRWGAGGRDTQYF.

This clone was seen many times. The sequenced fragment ends 3 residues before the CDR3 boundary, so the rest is inferred from the germline J gene. The chain joins TRBV29-1 to TRBJ2-1; 7 nucleotides line up with TRBD1. The germline CDR1 and CDR2 sequences are SQVTM and ANQGSEA. V was clipped by 4 bases and J by 7 bases; unmatched bases: 7. The CDR3 spans 13 residues. The CDR3 region is CSVADRRNNEQFF. The sequenced part of the CDR3 DNA is TGCAGCGTTGCGGACAGGCGTAATAATGAG.

This clone was counted ten times or more. The CDR3 goes on 3 residues after the read ends, and that part is filled in from the germline J gene. The chain joins TRBV2 to TRBJ2-7, with D perhaps matching TRBD2 (6 bases). CDR3 size: 14 residues. The germline CDR1 and CDR2 sequences are SNHLY and FYNNEI. Trimming pared 5 bases from V and 1 base from J, leaving 12 bases between. The part of the CDR3 DNA that was read is TGTGCCAGCAGTCGTCGGCGGGATTCCTACGAG. This gives the protein CASSRRRDSYE. The entire CDR3 reads CASSRRRDSYEQYF.

This clone was detected ten times or more. The CDR3 reads CSARDGGRAAKETQYF. The sequenced part of the CDR3 DNA is TGCAGTGCTAGAGATGGCGGGAGGGCCGCTAAAGAGACG. The J gene is TRBJ2-3, the V gene TRBV20-1, with 9 bases fitting TRBD2. Read sequence stops 3 residues before the CDR3 end, and the germline J gene provides the missing end. The CDR3 runs to 16 residues. The V gene's germline CDR1 is DFQATT and CDR2 SNEGSKA (reference sequence).

This clone showed up many times. From the germline J gene comes the end of the CDR3, since the read stops 3 residues before it. The chain is built from TRBV2 and TRBJ1-1; D remains unclear. V lost 8 bases and J 0 bases, leaving 19 bases between the germline ends. Germline CDR1 and CDR2: SNHLY and FYNNEI. The CDR3 covers 16 residues. The CDR3 sequence is CASSPTDPSLNTEAFF. Incomplete CDR3 DNA: TGTGCCAGCTCCCCAACTGATCCCTCCCTGAACACTGAA.

In this sample, this clone turned up many times. The read ends 3 residues before the CDR3 terminus; that terminus is restored from the germline J gene. The rearrangement uses TRBV7-2 and TRBJ2-7; 10 bases are shared with TRBD2. Trimming at V came to 4 bases and at J to 4 bases, leaving 4 bases not matched to a gene. Germline CDR1 SGHTA, CDR2 FQGNSA. There are 14 residues in the CDR3. Incomplete CDR3 DNA: TGTGCCAGCAGCTCTCTAGCGGGAGCATACGAG. Translated, it gives CASSSLAGAYE. The complete CDR3 sequence is CASSSLAGAYEQYF.

There are many counts of this clone. From the germline J gene comes the end of the CDR3, since the read stops 3 residues before it. V is TRBV19 and J is TRBJ2-3, with TRBD1 matching 8 bases. CDR3 length equals 14 residues. CDR1 and CDR2 (germline): LNHDA, SQIVND (reference sequence). V trimming: 7 bases; J trimming: 2 bases; junction bases outside the gene matches: 5. CDR3 in amino acids: CASKTGANTDTQYF. Partial CDR3 DNA: TGTGCCAGTAAGACAGGGGCTAACACAGATACG.

This clone was counted ten times or more. The read gets to within 3 residues of the CDR3 end, and the germline J gene fills in the rest. The J gene is TRBJ1-3, the V gene TRBV5-1; TRBD1 is a possible D gene (6 bases). Germline V lookup: CDR1 SGHRS, CDR2 YFSETQ. There are 15 residues in the CDR3. V lost 3 bases to trimming and J lost 0 bases, with 10 bases between them. The DNA read from the CDR3 is TGCGCCAGCAGCTGGCAGGGGAACTCTGGAAACACC. Its protein product is CASSWQGNSGNT. The complete CDR3 sequence is CASSWQGNSGNTIYF. Using reference TRBV5-1 and TRBJ1-3 for the parts outside the CDR3, the full variable domain is KAGVTQTPRYLIKTRGQQVTLSCSPISGHRSVSWYQQTPGQGLQFLFEYFSETQRNKGNFPGRFSGRQFSNSRSEMNVSTLELGDSALYLCASSWQGNSGNTIYFGEGSWLTVV.